One sample yielded the 18 T cell receptor beta chains listed below, sequenced in a study of cytomegalovirus exposure and HLA in healthy donors. Primers included in the PCR were 60 Vbeta and 13 Jbeta primers. Produced via immunoSEQ multiplex PCR; TCRdb's table is partial and in-frame only. The sample lists about 130,000 clones; 80% were seen once. Sequenced: PBMCs. Source of these receptors: a young man in good health and CMV-seronegative.

V and J are TRBV12-2 and TRBJ2-1; the D segment call TRBD2 is taken from the table without a DNA check. TRBV12-2 is deemed a pseudogene. This CDR3 spans 19 amino acids. This CDR3 is CASRLARDLAESSYNEQFF. The CDR3, as DNA: TGTGCAAGTCGCTTAGCCCGTGATTTAGCGGAGAGCTCCTACAATGAGCAGTTCTTC.

The chain links TRBV4-3 to TRBJ1-6; D gene ambiguous. The CDR3 totals 15 residues. Trimming took 3 bases from V and 10 from J, leaving 16 bases between them. Germline CDR1 and CDR2: LGHNA and YSLEER. The DNA for the CDR3 is TGCGCCAGCAGCCAGGACTCGAGCGATACCTCACCCCTCCACTTT. Protein sequence: CASSQDSSDTSPLHF.

This sequence joins TRBV5-6 and TRBJ1-3; D is unclear. V was trimmed by 5 bases and J by 0 bases, leaving 9 bases between them. This CDR3 has 14 residues. Looked up from germline, CDR1 is SGHDT and CDR2 is YYEEEE. The CDR3 reads CASSTGISGNTIYF. In DNA form, the CDR3 reads TGTGCCAGCAGTACGGGGATCTCTGGAAACACCATATATTTT.

The rearrangement uses TRBV10-2 and TRBJ1-2; D remains unclear. Looked up from germline, CDR1 is WSHSY and CDR2 is SAAADI. This CDR3 has 14 residues. Trimming removed 3 bases at V and 3 bases at J, with 11 bases between. The CDR3 region has the DNA TGCGCCAGCAGTGATCGAGTCCGGGACTATGGCTACACCTTC. Its protein product is CASSDRVRDYGYTF.

The CDR3 DNA reads TGTGCCAGCTCACCACCACGTTACGGCGGGGAGCTGTTTTTT. It encodes CASSPPRYGGELFF. The J gene is TRBJ2-2, the V gene TRBV18; D gene uncertain. The CDR3 has 14 amino acids. V was trimmed by 0 bases and J by 7 bases, leaving 9 bases between them. The germline V gene has CDR1 KGHSH and CDR2 LQKENI. Looking up the rest from reference TRBV18 and TRBJ2-2 gives the full variable domain: NAGVMQNPRHLVRRRGQEARLRCSPMKGHSHVYWYRQLPEEGLKFMVYLQKENIIDESGMPKERFSAEFPKEGPSILRIQQVVRGDSAAYFCASSPPRYGGELFFGEGSRLTVL.

The chain employs TRBV5-1 and TRBJ2-2; TRBD1 is a possible D gene (6 bases). The germline gives CDR1 SGHRS, CDR2 YFSETQ. This CDR3 comprises 16 residues. V was pared by 1 base and J by 2 bases, with 12 bases between. CDR3 in DNA: TGCGCCAGCAGCTTGCCGTCGGGACAAAACACCGGGGAGCTGTTTTTT. Its protein product is CASSLPSGQNTGELFF.

This clone was seen a few times. The chain carries TRBV6-5 and TRBJ2-1; D call uncertain. Germline V gene data show CDR1 as MNHEY and CDR2 as SVGAGI. Trimming stripped 0 bases from V and 8 bases from J, with 11 bases between. The CDR3 runs to 14 residues. The CDR3 region is CASSYSVTNYEQFF. The CDR3 region has the DNA TGTGCCAGCAGTTACTCAGTTACTAACTATGAGCAGTTCTTC.

This chain links TRBV4-1 with TRBJ2-2; 10 bases fit TRBD2. This CDR3 comprises 16 residues. Germline V gives CDR1 MGHRA, CDR2 YSYEKL. V shed 2 bases, J shed 6 bases, and the junction held 6 bases outside the gene matches. CDR3 coding DNA: TGCGCCAGCAGCCAATCAGCGGGAGGGTGGGCCGGGGAGCTGTTTTTT. Translating it yields CASSQSAGGWAGELFF.

The rearrangement uses TRBV7-9 and TRBJ2-5, with D possibly TRBD2 on 5 matching bases. The DNA end favors TRBJ2-7, so the J call may be wrong. Germline lookup yields CDR1 SEHNR and CDR2 FQNEAQ (reference sequence). The CDR3 contains 14 residues. CDR3 loop: CASSLPGSSYEQYF. DNA for the CDR3: TGTGCCAGCAGCCTCCCGGGAAGCTCCTACGAGCAGTACTTC.

V usage is TRBV28 and J usage is TRBJ2-3, with 11 bases lining up with TRBD2. J gave up 0 bases and V 5 bases, and 7 bases lay outside the gene matches. Germline lookup yields CDR1 MDHEN and CDR2 SYDVKM. CDR3 length: 17 residues. The DNA of the CDR3 is TGTGCCAGCAGTCAGGAACTAGCGGGAGCGAGCACAGATACGCAGTATTTT. Amino acids: CASSQELAGASTDTQYF.

The chain couples TRBV5-4 to TRBJ2-7; 7 bases are a match to TRBD1. V was pared by 2 bases and J by 1 base, with 3 bases of the junction left unmatched. Germline V gene data show CDR1 as SGHNT and CDR2 as YYREEE (reference sequence). The CDR3 runs 14 residues. The CDR3 spells CASSLTGQSYEQYF. CDR3 DNA sequence: TGTGCCAGCAGCTTAACGGGACAGTCCTACGAGCAGTACTTC.

The CDR3 sequence is CASRLGDSGETQYF. CDR3 nucleotide sequence: TGTGCAAGTCGCTTAGGGGACAGTGGGGAGACCCAGTACTTC. The J gene is TRBJ2-5, the V gene TRBV12-2; no check of the table's D call, TRBD1, against the DNA was made. TRBV12-2 is shown as a pseudogene. The CDR3 spans 14 residues.

The DNA of the CDR3 is TGTGCCAGTAATTTGTGGGCGGGAGTGAGGAATGAGCAGTTCTTC. Translation: CASNLWAGVRNEQFF. This rearrangement joins TRBV19 to TRBJ2-1; 7 nucleotides match TRBD2. The CDR3 contains 15 residues. Germline CDR1 LNHDA, CDR2 SQIVND (reference sequence). V lost 7 bases to trimming and J lost 7 bases; unmatched junction nucleotides: 13.

This chain connects TRBV4-3 to TRBJ2-2; D unresolved. The CDR3 sequence is 16 residues long. Trimming removed 0 bases at V and 3 bases at J, with 11 bases between. CDR1 is LGHNA, CDR2 YSLEER, per germline. CDR3 residues: CASSQDLQPYTGELFF. CDR3 in DNA: TGCGCCAGCAGCCAAGATTTACAGCCTTACACCGGGGAGCTGTTTTTT.

The chain employs TRBV5-1 and TRBJ2-3; D is unresolved. The CDR3 spans 18 residues. Germline CDR1 reads SGHRS; CDR2 reads YFSETQ. V was cut by 0 bases and J by 0 bases, with 17 bases left in between. The CDR3 sequence: CASSLAIQSSGSTDTQYF. CDR3 nucleotide sequence: TGCGCCAGCAGCTTGGCCATACAAAGCTCGGGTAGCACAGATACGCAGTATTTT.

This clone was detected once. The rearrangement links TRBV5-1 to TRBJ2-1, with 9 bases aligning to TRBD1. CDR3 size: 15 residues. The ends lost 4 bases at V and 5 bases at J; junction bases unmatched: 7. Germline values: CDR1 SGHRS, CDR2 YFSETQ. The CDR3 loop is CASSPGTGLNNEQFF. CDR3 coding DNA: TGCGCCAGCAGCCCTGGGACAGGGTTAAACAATGAGCAGTTCTTC.

This clone was detected a few times. The chain has TRBV27 and TRBJ2-3; D ambiguous. The CDR3 length is 15 residues. Trimming took 2 bases from V and 2 from J, leaving 11 bases between them. Germline V gene sequence: CDR1 MNHEY, CDR2 SMNVEV (reference sequence). The CDR3, as DNA: TGTGCCAGCAGTTTAGGGTACAGAAACACAGATACGCAGTATTTT. Protein product: CASSLGYRNTDTQYF.

Comment on this clone: One end of the junction fails to match germline, which may point to a read error. V gene TRBV10-3 combines with J gene TRBJ1-5; perhaps TRBD1 as D (6 bases). The CDR3 covers 15 residues. From germline, CDR1 is ENHRY and CDR2 SYGVKD. In DNA, the CDR3 is TGTGCCATCAGTGAGTTCGGACAGTCCAATCAGCCCCAGAATTTT. This encodes CAISEFGQSNQPQNF.